Below are 19 T cell receptor beta chains sequenced from a single sample in a study of spatial heterogeneity in lung cancer. TCRdb fed the 5' RACE reads into MiXCR, producing one record per CDR3 protein. The repertoire includes tens of thousands of distinct CDR3 sequences, approximately 21% of them detected once, and roughly 6.2% sits in the top ten. Time point specified: sample taken at primary tumor resection. The study sequenced unsorted whole RNA from tumor, nontumor lung or frozen PBMC. The specimen comprised PBMCs, sampled at surgery. These receptors were collected from a male donor with early-stage non-small cell lung cancer.

V and J are TRBV29-1 and TRBJ2-1; 8 bases fit TRBD1. CDR1 is SQVTM and CDR2 is ANQGSEA in the germline V gene. This CDR3 region has 15 residues. After removal of 6 bases from V and 4 bases from J, the junction contained 11 bases not matched to a gene. The chain's CDR3 is CSVELRDRPYNEQFF. The CDR3 bases are TGCAGCGTCGAACTCCGGGACAGGCCGTACAATGAGCAGTTCTTC.

The chain employs TRBV4-2 and TRBJ2-3; a possible D gene is TRBD2 (6 bases). Trimming pared 4 bases from V and 14 bases from J, leaving 19 bases between. This CDR3 has 13 residues. Germline assignment: CDR1 LGHNA and CDR2 YNFKEQ. CDR3 sequence: CASSPGLPSSPYF. The CDR3 DNA is TGTGCCAGCAGCCCGGGACTGCCCTCCAGTCCGTATTTT.

This clonotype was detected a few times. The chain employs TRBV28 and TRBJ2-1; 9 positions match TRBD2. The germline V gene has CDR1 MDHEN and CDR2 SYDVKM. V shed 7 bases and J 3 bases; nucleotides not matched to a gene: 4. The CDR3 has 14 amino acids. CDR3 region: CASILTSGYNEQFF. The CDR3 DNA reads TGTGCCAGCATCCTGACTAGCGGCTACAATGAGCAGTTCTTC.

This clonotype was seen repeatedly, ten times or more. The chain recombines TRBV27 with TRBJ2-7; a weak D match, TRBD1 (6 bases). The V gene's germline CDR1 is MNHEY and CDR2 SMNVEV (reference sequence). The CDR3 runs 16 residues. V was shortened by 0 bases and J by 0 bases, with 12 bases between the two germline ends. For the CDR3, the DNA is TGTGCCAGCAGTTTATCGGGCAGGGGCTTCTCCTACGAGCAGTACTTC. Amino acids: CASSLSGRGFSYEQYF.

This rearrangement joins TRBV9 to TRBJ2-3, with D perhaps TRBD1 (6 bases). This CDR3 has 16 residues. The V gene's germline CDR1 is SGDLS and CDR2 YYNGEE. The ends were cut back, 2 bases at V and 0 bases at J, with 13 bases in the middle. Written as DNA, the CDR3 is TGTGCCAGCAGCGTCTTTGACAGGTCAAGCACAGATACGCAGTATTTT. It translates to CASSVFDRSSTDTQYF.

There are many counts of this clonotype. The J gene is TRBJ2-2, the V gene TRBV4-3; 7 bases align to TRBD1. Germline CDR1 is LGHNA and CDR2 is YSLEER. With 5 bases clipped from V and 1 base from J, the junction kept 1 base outside the gene matches. This CDR3 has 14 amino acids. CDR3 bases: TGCGCCAGCAGCGGACAGGAGAACACCGGGGAGCTGTTTTTT. Its protein is CASSGQENTGELFF.

This chain links TRBV5-6 with TRBJ1-2; perhaps TRBD1 as D (5 bases). This CDR3 comprises 14 residues. V was cut by 7 bases and J by 0 bases, with 13 bases left in between. Germline values: CDR1 SGHDT, CDR2 YYEEEE. CDR3 protein: CASESGTSNYGYTF. The CDR3 bases are TGTGCCAGCGAATCCGGGACGTCTAACTATGGCTACACCTTC.

V is TRBV12-3 or TRBV12-4 and J is TRBJ2-7; D possibly corresponds to TRBD2 (5 bases). V was shortened by 11 bases and J by 3 bases, with 17 bases between the two germline ends. The CDR3 spans 13 residues. The CDR3 nucleotides are TGTGCCTCCCGGGGTAGCGCCTACTACGAGCAGTACTTC. Protein product: CASRGSAYYEQYF.

The CDR3 DNA sequence: TGTGCCAGCAGTGTCGACAGGGCGGGCGGCTACACCTTC. It encodes CASSVDRAGGYTF. The chain uses TRBV2 and TRBJ1-2; TRBD1 agrees at 7 bases. There are 13 residues in the CDR3. Germline loops: CDR1 SNHLY, CDR2 FYNNEI. V lost 4 bases, J lost 8 bases, and 7 bases stayed unmatched.

This clonotype showed up many times. The chain combines TRBV28 with TRBJ2-7; either TRBD1 or TRBD2 may supply D (5 bases each). V was trimmed by 2 bases and J by 1 base, leaving 18 bases between them. This CDR3 has 17 residues. Germline V gene lookup returns CDR1 MDHEN and CDR2 SYDVKM. CDR3 protein: CASSLDSGTSFSYEQYF. For the CDR3, the DNA is TGTGCCAGCAGTTTAGACTCAGGGACCTCCTTTTCCTACGAGCAGTACTTC.

In this sample, this clonotype turned up a few times. This sequence joins TRBV5-4 and TRBJ2-5; 8 bases map to TRBD1. The V segment lost 1 base and the J segment 5 bases; nucleotides outside the gene matches: 4. The CDR3 is 14 residues long. Germline CDR1 is SGHNT and CDR2 is YYREEE (reference sequence). The CDR3 DNA follows: TGTGCCAGCAGCTTGAGACAGGGGCTGGAGACCCAGTACTTC. Translation: CASSLRQGLETQYF.

The chain couples TRBV9 to TRBJ1-3; D is undetermined. V was trimmed by 2 bases and J by 4 bases, leaving 10 bases between them. The length of the CDR3 is 14 residues. Germline V gene sequence: CDR1 SGDLS, CDR2 YYNGEE. CDR3 amino acids: CASSVGAGGNTIYF. The CDR3 DNA sequence: TGTGCCAGCAGCGTGGGAGCCGGGGGAAACACCATATATTTT.

The chain combines TRBV6-5 with TRBJ1-5, with TRBD1 as a possible D gene (6 bases). V lost 6 bases, J lost 3 bases, and 9 bases lay in between. Germline-derived CDR1 and CDR2 are MNHEY and SVGAGI. This CDR3 has 13 residues. The CDR3 DNA follows: TGTGCCAGCAGCGGACAGTACAATCAGCCCCAGCATTTT. It yields the protein CASSGQYNQPQHF.

This clonotype occurred a few times. In DNA form, the CDR3 reads TGTGCCAGCAGCTTAGTCCCCCCGGGACAGGGTTATTCACCCCTCCACTTT. It codes for CASSLVPPGQGYSPLHF. The chain couples TRBV7-2 to TRBJ1-6; 9 bases fit TRBD1. CDR3 length equals 17 residues. V gave up 1 base and J gave up 8 bases; unmatched junction bases: 9. Germline CDR1 SGHTA, CDR2 FQGNSA.

This clonotype was observed a few times. This chain connects TRBV10-3 to TRBJ2-1; a weak D match, TRBD2 (5 bases). The V gene's germline CDR1 is ENHRY and CDR2 SYGVKD. V dropped 1 base and J dropped 5 bases, with 18 bases sitting between them. The CDR3 loop spans 17 amino acids. The CDR3 loop reads CAISEFSVGVEDNEQFF. The CDR3 DNA is TGTGCCATCAGTGAGTTTTCGGTCGGGGTGGAGGACAATGAGCAGTTCTTC.

The rearrangement joins TRBV27 to TRBJ2-5; either TRBD1 or TRBD2 may fit D (5 bases each). Trimming pared 5 bases from V and 7 bases from J, leaving 20 bases between. The CDR3 loop spans 15 amino acids. The V gene's germline CDR1 is MNHEY and CDR2 SMNVEV (reference sequence). Written as DNA, the CDR3 is TGTGCCAGCAGTCCCACCGGGACCTGGAGAGGGACCCAGTACTTC. Its protein is CASSPTGTWRGTQYF.

This clonotype was counted between two and nine times. The chain uses TRBV3-1 and TRBJ1-6, with D possibly being TRBD1 (6 bases). The V gene lost 1 base and the J gene lost 10 bases, with 11 bases spanning the gap. Germline CDR1 LGHDT, CDR2 YNNKEL (reference sequence). The CDR3 loop spans 14 amino acids. CDR3 nucleotides: TGTGCCAGCAGCCAAGGACAGGCCCAGTCACCCCTCCACTTT. Protein: CASSQGQAQSPLHF.

The chain uses TRBV6-6 and TRBJ2-3; TRBD1 might be the D (5 bases). The germline CDR1 and CDR2 sequences are MNHNY and SVGAGI (reference sequence). This CDR3 spans 16 amino acids. The germline V and J ends were trimmed by 2 bases and 0 bases, with 12 bases remaining between them. DNA of the CDR3: TGTGCCAGCAGTTACCCCCTCGGACAAAGCACAGATACGCAGTATTTT. It specifies CASSYPLGQSTDTQYF.

This clonotype was detected many times. The chain recombines TRBV7-8 with TRBJ1-5; a weak D match, TRBD1 (5 bases). In germline, CDR1 is SGHVS, CDR2 FQNEAQ. V shed 3 bases and J shed 6 bases, with 9 bases lying between them. There are 13 residues in the CDR3. As DNA, the CDR3 is TGTGCCAGCAGCTTGCAGGGCGGTCAGCCCCAGCATTTT. Amino acid sequence: CASSLQGGQPQHF.